These 9 T cell receptor beta chains share one sample of origin, sequenced in a study of cytomegalovirus exposure and HLA in healthy donors. The PCR made use of 60 Vbeta and 13 Jbeta primers. Method: immunoSEQ multiplex PCR; TCRdb's copy keeps in-frame clones and lacks some. The repertoire holds about 150,000 clones, 76% seen once, with more than 3% in the top ten. Sequenced input: PBMCs. The receptors here all came from a male donor in good health and CMV-seronegative.

This clone came up once. The chain uses TRBV25-1 and TRBJ2-2, with 7 bases matching TRBD1. Germline CDR1 MGHDK, CDR2 SYGVNS. With V trimmed by 6 bases and J by 4 bases, 2 bases remained unmatched. The CDR3 runs to 13 residues. The CDR3 nucleotides are TGTGCCAGCAGAAGGGGGCCCACCGGGGAGCTGTTTTTT. Translation gives CASRRGPTGELFF. The full variable domain, its missing parts supplied by reference TRBV25-1 and TRBJ2-2, is EADIYQTPRYLVIGTGKKITLECSQTMGHDKMYWYQQDPGMELHLIHYSYGVNSTEKGDLSSESTVSRIRTEHFPLTLESARPSHTSQYLCASRRGPTGELFFGEGSRLTVL.

V usage is TRBV28 and J usage is TRBJ2-1; a weak D match, TRBD1 (6 bases). The V gene's germline CDR1 is MDHEN and CDR2 SYDVKM. Deletions cut 2 bases from V and 5 bases from J, with 13 bases between. The CDR3 sequence is 15 residues long. The CDR3 sequence is CASSLKVSGDNEQFF. The CDR3 DNA reads TGTGCCAGCAGTTTAAAGGTGTCAGGGGACAATGAGCAGTTCTTC.

The CDR3: CASSIALAGATDTQYF. CDR3 coding DNA: TGTGCCAGTAGTATAGCCCTAGCGGGGGCCACAGATACGCAGTATTTT. The chain links TRBV19 to TRBJ2-3, with 10 nucleotides matching TRBD2. The J segment lost 2 bases and the V segment lost 1 base, leaving 3 bases of the junction unmatched. This CDR3 has 16 residues. Germline CDR1 LNHDA, CDR2 SQIVND (reference sequence). The full variable domain, in which reference TRBV19 and TRBJ2-3 provide the parts outside the CDR3, is DGGITQSPKYLFRKEGQNVTLSCEQNLNHDAMYWYRQDPGQGLRLIYYSQIVNDFQKGDIAEGYSVSREKKESFPLTVTSAQKNPTAFYLCASSIALAGATDTQYFGPGTRLTVL.

This clone was counted between two and nine times. This chain uses TRBV5-6 with TRBJ1-5; maybe TRBD1 (5 bases). The CDR3 is 14 amino acids. Germline V lookup: CDR1 SGHDT, CDR2 YYEEEE. V lost 4 bases, J lost 5 bases, and 13 bases lay in between. The CDR3 DNA reads as TGTGCCAGCAGCCCTCGGGGGGGGGATCAGCCCCAGCATTTT. Amino acids: CASSPRGGDQPQHF.

This clone was counted a few times. The chain combines TRBV27 with TRBJ2-3, with TRBD2 matching 9 bases. V was pared by 3 bases and J by 3 bases, with 4 bases of the junction left unmatched. CDR1 is MNHEY and CDR2 is SMNVEV in the germline V gene (reference sequence). There are 15 residues in the CDR3. CDR3 residues: CASSFGLAGTDTQYF. The CDR3 DNA reads TGTGCCAGCAGTTTCGGGCTAGCGGGGACAGATACGCAGTATTTT.

The DNA of the CDR3 is TGTGCCAGCAGCCCCCAGGGGGCGCGGACGTTCTTC. Its protein product is CASSPQGARTFF. This sequence joins TRBV13 and TRBJ2-1, with 8 bases identical to TRBD1. Germline V CDR1 and CDR2: PRHDT, FYEKMQ (reference sequence). CDR3 length: 12 amino acids. Trimming cost V 5 bases and J 15 bases; bases outside gene matches: 9.

The CDR3 DNA reads TGTGCCAGCAAGGGGGCAGGGGGCTTAGGGTCACCCCTCCACTTT. Its protein product is CASKGAGGLGSPLHF. The rearrangement joins TRBV27 to TRBJ1-6; TRBD1 matches at 8 bases. Germline CDR1 reads MNHEY; CDR2 reads SMNVEV (reference sequence). V lost 7 bases, J lost 10 bases, and 12 bases stayed unmatched. The CDR3 runs 15 residues.

The chain employs TRBV10-3 and TRBJ2-3; 7 positions match TRBD1. This CDR3 has 15 residues. Germline assignment: CDR1 ENHRY and CDR2 SYGVKD. After removal of 2 bases from V and 2 bases from J, the junction contained 4 bases not matched to a gene. CDR3 nucleotide sequence: TGTGCCATCAGTGAGGGGGACAGAAACACAGATACGCAGTATTTT. Amino acids: CAISEGDRNTDTQYF.

This clone has a handful of counts. The rearrangement uses TRBV4-3 and TRBJ2-2; 10 positions match TRBD2. This CDR3 comprises 21 residues. Germline V gene lookup returns CDR1 LGHNA and CDR2 YSLEER. V gave up 0 bases and J gave up 5 bases; unmatched junction bases: 18. For the CDR3, the DNA is TGCGCCAGCAGCCAAGATTCCGGGGGCGGGAGAGCGGGAGGGCGGACCGGGGAGCTGTTTTTT. This codes for CASSQDSGGGRAGGRTGELFF.